The 3 T cell receptor beta chains presented below share a single source sample, sequenced in a study of T cell responses to AZD1222 COVID-19 vaccine. The assay was immunoSEQ multiplex PCR, and TCRdb's table has in-frame clones only and misses some. Among 140,000 to 150,000 clones, about 93% were seen once, and the ten largest hold less than 2%. Material: peripheral blood, obtained on day 0 of AZD1222 vaccination. The receptors were gathered from an adult in good health.

The table lists this clone with a few counts. The V and J genes are TRBV7-9 and TRBJ1-3, with 10 bases lining up with TRBD1. The germline gives CDR1 SEHNR, CDR2 FQNEAQ (reference sequence). The ends lost 6 bases at V and 2 bases at J; junction bases unmatched: 16. This CDR3 spans 19 amino acids. In DNA form, the CDR3 reads TGTGCCAGCAGTCTCCCGTCCGGGACAGGGGAATTGGCTGGAAACACCATATATTTT. Protein product: CASSLPSGTGELAGNTIYF.

This clone came up a few times. The CDR3 DNA follows: TGTGCCAGCAGCGGCCGGGACAGGGGTGGGTATGGCTACACCTTC. Its protein product is CASSGRDRGGYGYTF. The chain uses TRBV7-2 and TRBJ1-2; 10 nucleotides line up with TRBD1. J gave up 5 bases and V 5 bases, and 8 bases lay outside the gene matches. CDR1 and CDR2 from the germline V gene are SGHTA and FQGNSA. The CDR3 has 15 amino acids.

The chain has TRBV29-1 and TRBJ1-2; D perhaps matches TRBD1 (6 bases). Trimming shortened V by 4 bases and J by 0 bases, and 9 bases separated the two germline ends. The CDR3 is made up of 13 amino acids. Per germline, CDR1 SQVTM and CDR2 ANQGSEA. DNA of the CDR3: TGCAGCGTTGCTACAGGGACTAACTATGGCTACACCTTC. Translation gives CSVATGTNYGYTF.